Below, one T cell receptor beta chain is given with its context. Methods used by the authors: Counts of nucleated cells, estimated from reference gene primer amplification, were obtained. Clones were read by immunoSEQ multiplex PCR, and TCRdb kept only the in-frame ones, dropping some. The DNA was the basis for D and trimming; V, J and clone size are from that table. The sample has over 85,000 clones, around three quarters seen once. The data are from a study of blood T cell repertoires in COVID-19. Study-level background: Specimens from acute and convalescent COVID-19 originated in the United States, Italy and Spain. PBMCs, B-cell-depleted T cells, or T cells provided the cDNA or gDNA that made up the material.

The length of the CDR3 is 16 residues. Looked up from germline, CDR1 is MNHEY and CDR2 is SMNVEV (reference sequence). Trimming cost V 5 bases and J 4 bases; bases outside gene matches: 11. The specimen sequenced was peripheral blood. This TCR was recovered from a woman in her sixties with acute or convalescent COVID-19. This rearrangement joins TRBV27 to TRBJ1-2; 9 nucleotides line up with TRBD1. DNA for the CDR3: TGTGCCAGCAGTGGACCGAGACAGGGGGGGGTCTATGGCTACACCTTC. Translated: CASSGPRQGGVYGYTF.